This record covers a single T cell receptor beta chain. The sample originates from a study of blood T cell repertoires in COVID-19. Germline trimming cut 5 bases from V and 0 bases from J; bases unmatched to any gene: 6. Germline loops: CDR1 SGHRS, CDR2 YFSETQ. The CDR3 totals 16 residues. Measured with immunoSEQ multiplex PCR; TCRdb has only the in-frame clones, and not every one. The table shows more than 200,000 clones, with around nine tenths occurring only once. The gene calls are TRBV5-1 and TRBJ2-3, with TRBD2 matching over 10 bases. Sequencing input: PBMCs or T cells enriched from blood (not recorded which). This TCR derives from a woman aged 25 to 39 who had been exposed to COVID-19. The chain's CDR3 is CASRQLAGGSTDTQYF. The DNA of the CDR3 is TGCGCCAGCAGACAATTAGCGGGAGGAAGCACAGATACGCAGTATTTT.